The entry below gives a single T cell receptor beta chain sequence along with its context. This clonotype was recorded a few times. The clone's antigen remains unknown. Base qualities are missing; no much larger clone stands one base away. This sample is part of a study of blood T cells in healthy people across ages (dated by TCRdb to the mid-2010s). Looking at the study overall: In model experiments, template switching captured about one uniquely barcoded TCR beta cDNA molecule for every two T cells. Using deep sequencing normalized with unique cDNA molecular identifiers, the study measured how TCR beta repertoire diversity changes with age. Two additional independent replicas of 1 million unique cDNA reads from the same blood draw were analyzed for two donors (one aged 18 to 30 and one aged 80 or older). The donors were split into four age groups: young (average about 16 years), middle-aged (about 40), aged (about 62) and long-lived (82).

On the study overall, not on this receptor specifically: Total diversity estimates from one million sequenced T cells were considered lower bounds and underestimates. Observed TCR beta diversity correlated strongly with the percentage of naive T cells measured by flow cytometry. The CMV infection status of donors was not known, potentially confounding age-related changes in expanded clonotypes. Compared with the aged group, the long-lived group had more naive CD4+ T cells, fewer expanded clones and increased TCR diversity, suggesting age selection. Conclusive comparison of naive and antigen-experienced compartments was prevented by the profiling of bulk unsorted PBMCs. As age increased, observed TCR beta diversity per million T cells dropped in a roughly linear way, and a significant reduction was already evident by age roughly 40.

Preparation of the library involved 5' RACE. Sequencing took place on an Illumina HiSeq 2500. A second 7 to 11 cycle PCR used a sample-barcoded 5' primer and a J-beta primer mix. A template-switch 5' adaptor carrying 12 random nucleotides introduced a unique molecular identifier onto each TCR beta cDNA molecule. Each sample yielded at least 3 million CDR3-containing paired-end reads. All of the RNA was converted into first-strand cDNA using the Mint cDNA synthesis kit, with a TRBC-specific oligonucleotide serving as the primer. All cDNA was treated with uracil-DNA glycosylase and then went through a first 18-cycle PCR with the universal primers M1SS and BC2_uni_R. The authors' pipeline ran thus. Normalization of each sample was performed by random selection of 1 million high-quality reads, each carrying a distinct molecular identifier. Instead of being binned into consensus sequences, reads that shared molecular identifiers were thrown out. CDR3 identification, clonotype clustering and error correction used MiTCR with a Q25 quality threshold and the strictest error-elimination algorithm. A nonparametric unseen species model using Euler transformation provided a lower-bound estimate of total TCR beta diversity. TCRdb applied fastp at Q25 and MiXCR to the public reads, then kept only in-frame beta chains. Entries are consolidated by CDR3 protein sequence, retaining the most common genes and DNA. For this entry, the V and J calls and clone size follow TCRdb and not the study's own pipeline. A total of about 1 million distinct CDR3 sequences appear in this sample, 20% to 25% of them only once. Approximately 0.79% of the sample belongs to the ten largest clones.

The CDR3 starts with the cysteine, ends with the phenylalanine, and has 14 residues. Solely the CDR3 DNA is kept, with 42 bases framed from the first base. The roughly 37 donors, aged 6 to 90 years, were systemically healthy Caucasian individuals from Russia. Ten milliliters of peripheral blood were drawn from each donor into EDTA-treated Vacutainer tubes. Ficoll-Paque density-gradient centrifugation was used to isolate PBMCs, with at least 6 million per sample. Total RNA, at least 5 micrograms per sample, was extracted from PBMCs with Trizol reagent. For every donor, an aliquot of PBMCs went through flow cytometry to measure the percentages of naive CD45RAhigh/CD27high T cells. These data are also associated with another study on T cells of mothers and their children. As the second study states: Donors were nine systemically healthy Caucasian individuals: three mothers and their six children. cDNA synthesis used all of the extracted RNA, with roughly 1.5 ug of RNA in each 15 ul reaction. In the second PCR, the M1S primer introduced both the sample barcodes and 2-4 random nucleotides. More than 9 million TCR beta CDR3 reads were obtained from each mother, and approximately 3 million reads were obtained from each child. In both related and unrelated pairs, thymic selection shapes the output of TCR recombination in a similar way, with inherited differences having only a minor effect. Normalized repertoire overlap was always slightly but never significantly higher in related than unrelated mother-child pairs. No persistent microchimeric T cell clones were detected, at a sensitivity of around 97 clones per million clonotypes. The study used deep NGS to compare TCR beta repertoires of mothers and children, seeking features distinguishing related mother-child pairs from unrelated individuals. The mean age was roughly 40 +/- 4 years for the mothers and around 11 +/- 4 years for the children. After adapters were ligated using NEBNext reagents, the libraries underwent 100+100 nt paired-end sequencing on an Illumina HiSeq 2000. To prevent cross-contamination, the mother and child libraries were prepared a month apart and were sequenced in separate runs. Between roughly 500,000 and 2,300,000 distinct TCR beta clonotypes were identified per donor. Naive TCR beta clonotypes were estimated from low-frequency clonotypes matched to each donor's FACS-determined naive share, without sorting.

The sample was blood. This TCR was sampled from a girl aged 2 to 10 in good health. This chain joins TRBV21-1 to TRBJ2-7; the table's D gene call, TRBD1, was not cross checked with the DNA. TRBV21-1 is flagged as a pseudogene. The CDR3 region: CASSCGTGSSEQYF. The nucleotide sequence reads as follows: TGTGCCAGCAGCTGCGGGACAGGGAGTAGCGAGCAGTACTTC.